This T cell receptor beta chain appears in the sequencing data of a study of T-cell memory formation after mild COVID-19. In the study overall: Largely, the TCR clusters proved donor specific.

Study conclusions and caveats: In second-wave clones peaking day 37, SARS-CoV-2 specificity remained unconfirmed. The CD4+ clones that contracted clustered mainly within CM and EM, and the CD8+ clones concentrated in EMRA. Cross-reactive memory apparently joined, as some responding clones appeared in pre-infection memory.

MiXCR, applied by TCRdb to the 5' RACE reads, yields one record per CDR3 protein. The sample lists 150,000 to 200,000 distinct CDR3 sequences, roughly a third occurring once. Points on this clonotype: The antigen remains undetermined.

V gave up 0 bases and J gave up 7 bases, with 14 bases separating them. The length of the CDR3 is 14 residues. Looked up from germline, CDR1 is SGDLS and CDR2 is YYNGEE. This clonotype was obtained from an adult woman who had mild COVID-19 (a few samples of this study predate the infection). Cell type and time point are not known. The sample consisted of PBMCs or a T cell subset sorted from them (not recorded which). V is TRBV9 and J is TRBJ2-7; TRBD1 or TRBD2 may be the D gene (5 bases each). The CDR3 here is CASSVGGRYGEQYF. CDR3 DNA sequence: TGTGCCAGCAGCGTAGGGGGACGGTATGGAGAGCAGTACTTC.